These 27 T cell receptor beta chains share one sample of origin, sequenced in a study of identical twins. A single record per CDR3 protein comes from TCRdb applying MiXCR to the 5' RACE reads. The data show 510,000 or so distinct CDR3 sequences, with 15% seen just once and roughly 0.46% held by the top ten. The same data also went into a second study, on yellow fever vaccine responses in identical twins.

The source material was CD4+ T cells sorted from blood. All receptors derive from a woman aged 18-29 years in good health.

V and J are TRBV7-3 and TRBJ2-1; 7 bases are a match to TRBD2. This CDR3 is 16 amino acids long. CDR1 and CDR2 from the germline V gene are SGHTA and FQGTGA. The ends lost 2 bases at V and 7 bases at J; junction bases unmatched: 11. CDR3: CASSLLPSGIGNEQFF. The CDR3 DNA sequence: TGTGCCAGCAGCTTACTTCCCAGCGGGATAGGTAATGAGCAGTTCTTC.

This clonotype turned up a few times. The rearrangement joins TRBV5-1 to TRBJ1-1; the D gene is possibly TRBD1 (5 bases). The CDR3 length is 13 residues. The germline gives CDR1 SGHRS, CDR2 YFSETQ. V was clipped by 1 base and J by 5 bases, with 9 bases between them. The CDR3 DNA is TGCGCCAGCAGCTTGAGCAGGGAAACTGAAGCTTTCTTT. Translating gives CASSLSRETEAFF.

In this sample, this clonotype turned up many times. The junction and the germline gene differ at one end; a read error may be behind it. The chain links TRBV12-3 or TRBV12-4 to TRBJ1-1, with D uncertain. The CDR3 contains 13 residues. CDR3 in amino acids: CASSLAENTEAFF. DNA for the CDR3: TGCGCCAGCAGCTTGGCCGAAAACACTGAAGCTTTCTTT.

This clonotype was counted only a few times. This chain uses TRBV24-1 with TRBJ2-1; 9 bases map to TRBD1. Germline CDR1 KGHDR, CDR2 SFDVKD. V gave up 9 bases and J gave up 1 base; unmatched junction bases: 6. CDR3 length: 15 residues. CDR3: CATGTGSSSYNEQFF. In DNA form, the CDR3 reads TGTGCCACCGGGACAGGGTCTAGTTCCTACAATGAGCAGTTCTTC.

This clonotype has just a few counts. The V and J genes are TRBV11-2 and TRBJ2-5, with 8 bases matching TRBD1. This CDR3 region has 15 residues. V was pared by 7 bases and J by 5 bases, with 12 bases of the junction left unmatched. Germline V gives CDR1 SGHAT, CDR2 FQNNGV. CDR3 amino acids: CASTNLGQGWETQYF. CDR3 sequence (DNA): TGTGCCAGCACGAATCTAGGACAGGGTTGGGAGACCCAGTACTTC.

The J gene is TRBJ1-1, the V gene TRBV4-1; no firm D call. From germline, CDR1 is MGHRA and CDR2 YSYEKL. The CDR3 totals 14 residues. V was shortened by 1 base and J by 10 bases, with 16 bases between the two germline ends. In DNA form, the CDR3 reads TGCGCCAGCAGCCAAGGGGGAGGCGGGGTTTCAGCTTTCTTT. Translated, it gives CASSQGGGGVSAFF.

Ten or more counts support this clonotype. The chain combines TRBV11-2 with TRBJ2-1, with 11 bases lining up with TRBD2. Germline V gene lookup returns CDR1 SGHAT and CDR2 FQNNGV. The J segment lost 15 bases and the V segment lost 5 bases, leaving 15 bases of the junction unmatched. This CDR3 contains 15 residues. Here the CDR3 reads CASSRDRVAGGPAFF. CDR3 DNA sequence: TGTGCCAGCAGCAGAGATAGGGTAGCGGGAGGGCCTGCGTTCTTC.

This clonotype was seen at least ten times. This chain joins TRBV7-8 and TRBJ1-4, with TRBD1 matching 7 bases. The germline CDR1 and CDR2 sequences are SGHVS and FQNEAQ. J lost 3 bases, V lost 4 bases, and 5 bases had no gene match. The CDR3 spans 15 residues. CDR3 nucleotides: TGTGCCAGCAGCTCCTGGACAGGTCCTAATGAAAAACTGTTTTTT. Translating it yields CASSSWTGPNEKLFF. The full variable domain, in which reference TRBV7-8 and TRBJ1-4 provide the parts outside the CDR3, is GAGVSQSPRYKVAKRGQDVALRCDPISGHVSLFWYQQALGQGPEFLTYFQNEAQLDKSGLPSDRFFAERPEGSVSTLKIQRTQQEDSAVYLCASSSWTGPNEKLFFGSGTQLSVL.

J is TRBJ1-1 and V is TRBV12-3 or TRBV12-4; no clear D gene. CDR3 length: 13 amino acids. Deletions cut 8 bases from V and 0 bases from J, with 10 bases between. CDR3 bases: TGTGCCAGCTGCCCCCAGCTGAACACTGAAGCTTTCTTT. Encoded protein: CASCPQLNTEAFF.

This clonotype has just a few counts. The chain carries TRBV14 and TRBJ2-1; possible D gene TRBD2, 6 bases. CDR1 and CDR2 (germline): SGHDN, FVKESK. The germline V and J ends were trimmed by 6 bases and 4 bases, with 19 bases remaining between them. There are 16 residues in the CDR3. CDR3 residues: CASRGVGGSDYNEQFF. In DNA, the CDR3 is TGTGCCAGCAGAGGGGTGGGAGGATCGGATTACAATGAGCAGTTCTTC.

This clonotype was observed a handful of times. This chain connects TRBV20-1 to TRBJ2-1, with D unresolved. The CDR3 covers 11 residues. The V and J ends lost 6 bases and 7 bases respectively, with 10 bases between them. The germline CDR1 and CDR2 sequences are DFQATT and SNEGSKA (reference sequence). The CDR3 region is CSARPKNEQFF. DNA of the CDR3: TGCAGTGCCCGGCCCAAGAATGAGCAGTTCTTC.

V is TRBV11-2 and J is TRBJ2-1; D unresolved. The V end was cut by 5 bases, the J end by 4 bases, with 3 bases between. CDR3 size: 11 residues. Germline assignment: CDR1 SGHAT and CDR2 FQNNGV. CDR3 DNA sequence: TGTGCCAGCAGCAAATACAATGAGCAGTTCTTC. Amino acids: CASSKYNEQFF.

The rearrangement uses TRBV7-6 and TRBJ2-5; no definite D call. Germline V gene lookup returns CDR1 SGHVS and CDR2 FNYEAQ. The CDR3 loop spans 13 amino acids. V was shortened by 6 bases and J by 3 bases, with 11 bases between the two germline ends. This CDR3 reads CASRNPGEETQYF. The CDR3 coding sequence is TGTGCCAGCAGAAATCCAGGAGAAGAGACCCAGTACTTC.

This clonotype was observed many times. The chain links TRBV18 to TRBJ2-5; 8 bases agree with TRBD2. This CDR3 is 14 amino acids long. V lost 2 bases to trimming and J lost 5 bases; unmatched junction nucleotides: 4. Germline values: CDR1 KGHSH, CDR2 LQKENI. CDR3 loop: CASSPIPGGETQYF. The CDR3 coding sequence is TGTGCCAGCTCACCAATTCCGGGAGGGGAGACCCAGTACTTC.

The V call is TRBV5-1, the J call TRBJ2-3; maybe TRBD1 (5 bases). Trimming cost V 0 bases and J 4 bases, with 12 bases left between them. Germline V gene lookup returns CDR1 SGHRS and CDR2 YFSETQ. This CDR3 is built from 15 residues. The CDR3 reads CASSLVQGGADTQYF. In nucleotides, the CDR3 is TGCGCCAGCAGCTTGGTCCAGGGCGGAGCAGATACGCAGTATTTT.

The genes are TRBV5-4 and TRBJ2-2; D ambiguous. The CDR3 has 14 residues. Germline CDR1 SGHNT, CDR2 YYREEE (reference sequence). Trimming removed 4 bases from V and 5 bases from J, with 12 bases in between. The CDR3 DNA is TGTGCCAGCAGCCCCCTGGACGGGACCGGGGAGCTGTTTTTT. Translating it yields CASSPLDGTGELFF.

This clonotype occurred a few times. The V gene is TRBV5-1, the J gene TRBJ2-7, with unresolved D. V lost 1 base and J lost 3, with 8 bases in between. CDR3 size: 13 residues. Germline V gene sequence: CDR1 SGHRS, CDR2 YFSETQ. This CDR3 is CASSLLLNYEQYF. The CDR3 DNA is TGCGCCAGCAGCTTGCTCTTAAACTACGAGCAGTACTTC.

Only a few counts were recorded for this clonotype. The CDR3, as DNA: TGTGCCAGCAGCCCGGACTTCTCCTACGAGCAGTACTTC. Its translation is CASSPDFSYEQYF. The chain employs TRBV14 and TRBJ2-7, with a tentative D call TRBD2 (5 bases). Germline lookup yields CDR1 SGHDN and CDR2 FVKESK. Trimming took off 4 bases at V and 0 bases at J, with 7 bases between the two ends. CDR3 length: 13 residues. The entire variable domain, with the rest obtained from reference TRBV14 and TRBJ2-7, is as follows: EAGVTQFPSHSVIEKGQTVTLRCDPISGHDNLYWYRRVMGKEIKFLLHFVKESKQDESGMPNNRFLAERTGGTYSTLKVQPAELEDSGVYFCASSPDFSYEQYFGPGTRLTVT.

This clonotype showed up many times. The chain links TRBV12-3 or TRBV12-4 to TRBJ1-2; D not certain. This CDR3 has 10 amino acids. Trimming removed 3 bases from V and 14 bases from J, with 10 bases in between. The CDR3 DNA reads as TGTGCCAGCAGTTTTCCGGGCGGAACCTTC. It encodes CASSFPGGTF.

This clonotype occurred a few times. The chain has TRBV2 and TRBJ2-3; no firm D call. Germline lookup yields CDR1 SNHLY and CDR2 FYNNEI. The CDR3 is 14 amino acids. V lost 2 bases, J lost 3 bases, and 9 bases lay in between. In DNA, the CDR3 is TGTGCCAGCAGTGAACAACAGTTAACAGATACGCAGTATTTT. This gives the protein CASSEQQLTDTQYF.

This chain links TRBV15 with TRBJ2-5; D may be TRBD1 (6 bases). In germline, CDR1 is LNHNV, CDR2 YYDKDF (reference sequence). Trimming shortened V by 1 base and J by 3 bases, and 6 bases separated the two germline ends. The CDR3 length is 13 residues. Here the CDR3 DNA reads TGTGCCACCAGCAGAGGGACAGAAGAGACCCAGTACTTC. It specifies CATSRGTEETQYF. Full variable domain (remainder filled in from reference TRBV15 and TRBJ2-5): DAMVIQNPRYQVTQFGKPVTLSCSQTLNHNVMYWYQQKSSQAPKLLFHYYDKDFNNEADTPDNFQSRRPNTSFCFLDIRSPGLGDTAMYLCATSRGTEETQYFGPGTRLLVL.

This clonotype was counted ten times or more. The chain has TRBV3-1 and TRBJ1-1; D ambiguous. Trimming took 3 bases from V and 1 from J, leaving 0 bases between them. This CDR3 contains 11 residues. The germline gives CDR1 LGHDT, CDR2 YNNKEL (reference sequence). The CDR3 region has the DNA TGTGCCAGCAGCCAGAACACTGAAGCTTTCTTT. Protein product: CASSQNTEAFF.

This clonotype appeared many times. The gene calls are TRBV5-1 and TRBJ2-1; no clear D. CDR1 is SGHRS and CDR2 is YFSETQ in the germline V gene. CDR3 length equals 15 residues. V gave up 5 bases and J gave up 1 base, with 13 bases separating them. CDR3 in DNA: TGCGCCAGCAGTCCTCTAGGGTATTCCTACAATGAGCAGTTCTTC. It is translated as CASSPLGYSYNEQFF.

The rearrangement uses TRBV3-1 and TRBJ2-1; 13 nucleotides align to TRBD2. The CDR3 runs 16 residues. V trimming: 4 bases; J trimming: 9 bases; junction bases outside the gene matches: 9. CDR1 is LGHDT, CDR2 YNNKEL, per germline (reference sequence). For the CDR3, the DNA is TGTGCCAGCAGCCTGGGGACTAGCGGGATTTCGGGTGAGCAGTTCTTC. It specifies CASSLGTSGISGEQFF.

This chain joins TRBV18 and TRBJ2-3; D call uncertain. The CDR3 is made up of 14 amino acids. The germline CDR1 and CDR2 sequences are KGHSH and LQKENI. V lost 5 bases, J lost 1 base, and 10 bases lay in between. In DNA, the CDR3 is TGTGCCAGCTCAACGGTACCCGGCACAGATACGCAGTATTTT. Amino acid sequence: CASSTVPGTDTQYF.

This clonotype was counted between two and nine times. The gene calls are TRBV24-1 and TRBJ2-5, with 8 positions matching TRBD2. CDR3 size: 15 residues. After removal of 6 bases from V and 1 base from J, the junction contained 6 bases not matched to a gene. Germline CDR1 KGHDR, CDR2 SFDVKD. CDR3 bases: TGTGCCACCAGTCGTTCTAGCGGGCTCCAAGAGACCCAGTACTTC. This translates into CATSRSSGLQETQYF.

This clonotype was detected a few times. The V call is TRBV5-1, the J call TRBJ2-7, with D tentatively TRBD2 (6 bases). The CDR3 spans 16 residues. V was shortened by 0 bases and J by 0 bases, with 13 bases between the two germline ends. Germline CDR1 reads SGHRS; CDR2 reads YFSETQ. CDR3 coding DNA: TGCGCCAGCAGCTTGGCGGGGACTCTCCTCTCCTACGAGCAGTACTTC. It codes for CASSLAGTLLSYEQYF.